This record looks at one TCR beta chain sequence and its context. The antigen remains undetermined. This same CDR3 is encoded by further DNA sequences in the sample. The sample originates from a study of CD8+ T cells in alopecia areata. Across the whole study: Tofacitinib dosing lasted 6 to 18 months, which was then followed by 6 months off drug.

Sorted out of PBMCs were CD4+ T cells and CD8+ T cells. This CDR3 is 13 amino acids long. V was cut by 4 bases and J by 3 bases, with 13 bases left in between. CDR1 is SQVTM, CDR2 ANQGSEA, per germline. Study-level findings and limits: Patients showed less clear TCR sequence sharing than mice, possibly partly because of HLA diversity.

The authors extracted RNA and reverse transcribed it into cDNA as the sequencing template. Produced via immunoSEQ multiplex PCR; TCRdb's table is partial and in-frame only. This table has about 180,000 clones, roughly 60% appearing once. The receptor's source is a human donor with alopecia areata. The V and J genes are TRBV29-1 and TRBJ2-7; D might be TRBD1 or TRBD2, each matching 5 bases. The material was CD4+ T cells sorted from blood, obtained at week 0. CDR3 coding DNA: TGCAGCGTTGGGCAGGGCGCGGGCTACGAGCAGTACTTC. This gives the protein CSVGQGAGYEQYF.